The 27 T cell receptor beta chains below come from one sample, sequenced in a study of T cells in Graves' hyperthyroidism and ophthalmopathy. Amplified TCR beta CDR3 regions derived from RNA transcripts. Carried out on the TCR CDR3, a first-round RT-PCR used the HTBI primer set. MiXCR, run by TCRdb on the multiplex PCR reads, gives a single entry per CDR3 protein. In the table there are around 500,000 distinct CDR3 sequences, roughly a sixth of which are singletons. The sequenced material came from blood. Every receptor here comes from a woman aged 30 to 39 with Graves' ophthalmopathy.

At least ten counts were recorded for this clonotype. The chain joins TRBV2 to TRBJ2-7, with D uncertain. There are 13 residues in the CDR3. V was trimmed by 2 bases and J by 4 bases, leaving 9 bases between them. Germline V lookup: CDR1 SNHLY, CDR2 FYNNEI. CDR3 coding DNA: TGTGCCAGCAGTGAATCGGGCAGGTACGAGCAGTACTTC. This gives the protein CASSESGRYEQYF.

V gene TRBV20-1 combines with J gene TRBJ2-5; perhaps TRBD1 as D (6 bases). The V gene's germline CDR1 is DFQATT and CDR2 SNEGSKA (reference sequence). V lost 2 bases and J lost 2, with 12 bases in between. The CDR3 extends over 14 amino acids. DNA of the CDR3: TGCAGTGCTAGACAGGGGCCTATGCAAGAGACCCAGTACTTC. Translating it yields CSARQGPMQETQYF.

The sample holds many counts of this clonotype. This chain links TRBV28 with TRBJ1-2; D is perhaps TRBD1 (5 bases). The V gene lost 4 bases and the J gene lost 6 bases, with 21 bases spanning the gap. The V gene's germline CDR1 is MDHEN and CDR2 SYDVKM. The CDR3 consists of 16 residues. For the CDR3, the DNA is TGTGCCAGCAGTTCTCCCGGTAGCAGGGCTCGGAATGGCTACACCTTC. It yields the protein CASSSPGSRARNGYTF.

This clonotype was counted at least ten times. The chain employs TRBV20-1 and TRBJ2-1; 9 nucleotides line up with TRBD2. Trimming took 8 bases from V and 2 from J; bases not matched to a gene: 7. The CDR3 length is 14 residues. Germline V CDR1 and CDR2: DFQATT, SNEGSKA (reference sequence). CDR3 DNA sequence: TGCAGTTCCGGGCTAGCGGGGACCTACAATGAGCAGTTCTTC. It encodes CSSGLAGTYNEQFF.

In its sample, this clonotype was seen many times. This chain joins TRBV29-1 and TRBJ2-3; the D gene is possibly TRBD2 (5 bases). The germline V and J ends were trimmed by 7 bases and 6 bases, with 26 bases remaining between them. Germline assignment: CDR1 SQVTM and CDR2 ANQGSEA. The CDR3 is 16 amino acids. CDR3 in DNA: TGCAGCGGAAAACTTACTAGAGGAGTGATGGAGGATACGCAGTATTTT. Protein: CSGKLTRGVMEDTQYF.

The CDR3 DNA follows: TGTGCCAGCTCACCTCAGGGCTCGGCAGATACGCAGTATTTT. It specifies CASSPQGSADTQYF. The rearrangement joins TRBV18 to TRBJ2-3; the D gene is possibly TRBD1 (5 bases). The CDR3 length is 14 residues. The germline V gene has CDR1 KGHSH and CDR2 LQKENI. Trimming stripped 3 bases from V and 4 bases from J, with 11 bases between.

The chain carries TRBV27 and TRBJ2-5; D may be TRBD2 (6 bases). The CDR3 is 17 residues long. Germline-derived CDR1 and CDR2 are MNHEY and SMNVEV (reference sequence). The ends were cut back, 2 bases at V and 2 bases at J, with 18 bases in the middle. Here the CDR3 DNA reads TGTGCCAGCAGTTTAGGGGCCCGCCGGGACTTACAAGAGACCCAGTACTTC. Protein sequence: CASSLGARRDLQETQYF.

This clonotype has at least ten counts. This chain joins TRBV7-3 and TRBJ2-1, with D maybe TRBD2 (6 bases). Trimming stripped 5 bases from V and 7 bases from J, with 21 bases between. The CDR3 loop spans 16 amino acids. CDR1 and CDR2 from the germline V gene are SGHTA and FQGTGA. This CDR3 reads CASSLTGTFGTNEQFF. The DNA for the CDR3 is TGTGCCAGCAGCCTGACCGGGACGTTCGGGACTAATGAGCAGTTCTTC. The complete variable domain, with remaining parts taken from reference TRBV7-3 and TRBJ2-1, reads GAGVSQTPSNKVTEKGKYVELRCDPISGHTALYWYRQSLGQGPEFLIYFQGTGAADDSGLPNDRFFAVRPEGSVSTLKIQRTERGDSAVYLCASSLTGTFGTNEQFFGPGTRLTVL.

This clonotype showed up many times. The rearrangement joins TRBV18 to TRBJ2-7; 7 nucleotides agree with TRBD1. Germline V gene lookup returns CDR1 KGHSH and CDR2 LQKENI. The CDR3 consists of 13 residues. The V gene end was trimmed by 4 bases and the J gene end by 2 bases; junction bases not matched to a gene: 2. Written as DNA, the CDR3 is TGTGCCAGCTCACAAGGACAGGCCTACGAGCAGTACTTC. Encoded protein: CASSQGQAYEQYF.

The DNA of the CDR3 is TGCAGTGCTAGCGGGAGGGCCAACAATGAGCAGTTCTTC. This sequence encodes CSASGRANNEQFF. This sequence joins TRBV20-1 and TRBJ2-1; TRBD2 agrees at 8 bases. The germline V gene encodes CDR1 DFQATT and CDR2 SNEGSKA (reference sequence). The length of the CDR3 is 13 residues. Unmatched junction bases numbered 3, after V lost 3 bases and J lost 5 bases.

This clonotype appeared many times. The genes are TRBV3-1 and TRBJ2-1, with D unclear. The germline gives CDR1 LGHDT, CDR2 YNNKEL (reference sequence). Trimming left V 7 bases short and J 10 bases short, with 11 bases between. There are 11 residues in the CDR3. The CDR3 coding sequence is TGTGCCAGCATCGAAGACGGGGAGCAGTTCTTC. Protein: CASIEDGEQFF.

This clonotype was counted ten times or more. V and J are TRBV5-1 and TRBJ2-3; TRBD2 agrees at 8 bases. J was trimmed by 1 base and V by 0 bases; bases with no gene match: 4. Germline assignment: CDR1 SGHRS and CDR2 YFSETQ. The CDR3 consists of 16 residues. The DNA for the CDR3 is TGCGCCAGCAGCTTGGCCGTTAGCGGGGGCACAGATACGCAGTATTTT. Encoded protein: CASSLAVSGGTDTQYF.

The V gene is TRBV7-2, the J gene TRBJ2-6, with D hard to call. The V end lost 5 bases, the J end lost 11 bases, and 16 bases lay between the germline ends. Germline CDR1 SGHTA, CDR2 FQGNSA. CDR3 length: 14 residues. The CDR3 here is CASSHRVKIDVLTF. The CDR3 DNA follows: TGTGCCAGCAGCCACCGAGTGAAGATCGACGTCCTGACTTTC.

This clonotype has just a few counts. The chain employs TRBV10-1 and TRBJ2-1; D may match TRBD1 or TRBD2 (5 bases each). Trimming shortened V by 6 bases and J by 9 bases, and 15 bases separated the two germline ends. The CDR3 runs 13 residues. Germline CDR1 is WNHNN and CDR2 is SYGVQD (reference sequence). This chain's CDR3 is CASRPGTYGEQFF. The CDR3 nucleotides are TGCGCCAGCAGACCGGGGACCTACGGTGAGCAGTTCTTC.

Ten or more counts support this clonotype. The V and J genes are TRBV28 and TRBJ2-7; D may be TRBD1 (6 bases). This CDR3 is 14 amino acids long. Germline V gives CDR1 MDHEN, CDR2 SYDVKM. The germline V and J ends were trimmed by 8 bases and 3 bases, with 17 bases remaining between them. CDR3 protein: CASLGAGAIYEQYF. For the CDR3, the DNA is TGTGCCAGCCTCGGGGCAGGGGCCATCTACGAGCAGTACTTC.

This chain uses TRBV7-3 with TRBJ2-1; 7 bases are shared with TRBD2. This CDR3 comprises 15 residues. Germline-derived CDR1 and CDR2 are SGHTA and FQGTGA. With 0 bases clipped from V and 7 bases from J, the junction kept 6 bases outside the gene matches. The CDR3 region is CASSLTAGYLNEQFF. Written as DNA, the CDR3 is TGTGCCAGCAGCTTAACAGCGGGGTACTTAAATGAGCAGTTCTTC. The full variable domain, completed using reference TRBV7-3 and TRBJ2-1, is GAGVSQTPSNKVTEKGKYVELRCDPISGHTALYWYRQSLGQGPEFLIYFQGTGAADDSGLPNDRFFAVRPEGSVSTLKIQRTERGDSAVYLCASSLTAGYLNEQFFGPGTRLTVL.

This clonotype was seen many times. The chain uses TRBV2 and TRBJ2-7, with D unclear. Germline CDR1 SNHLY, CDR2 FYNNEI. CDR3 size: 14 residues. Trimming stripped 4 bases from V and 4 bases from J, with 14 bases between. The CDR3 sequence is CASSGSRLTYEQYF. The CDR3 bases are TGTGCCAGCAGTGGTAGCAGGTTGACATACGAGCAGTACTTC.

The sample holds a few counts of this clonotype. J is TRBJ1-1 and V is TRBV5-6; possibly TRBD1 for D (5 bases). Trimming left V 4 bases short and J 2 bases short, with 9 bases between. CDR3 length: 13 amino acids. Per germline, CDR1 SGHDT and CDR2 YYEEEE. CDR3 residues: CASSAQGNTEAFF. CDR3 nucleotide sequence: TGTGCCAGCAGCGCCCAGGGCAACACTGAAGCTTTCTTT.

This clonotype was recorded a few times. CDR3 region: CASSRRQPEAFF. CDR3 bases: TGTGCCAGCAGCCGCCGACAGCCTGAAGCTTTCTTT. The rearrangement links TRBV13 to TRBJ1-1; D may be TRBD1 (5 bases). The V end was cut by 5 bases, the J end by 6 bases, with 10 bases between. Germline V gene lookup returns CDR1 PRHDT and CDR2 FYEKMQ (reference sequence). The CDR3 extends over 12 amino acids.

This clonotype was observed a few times. The chain couples TRBV30 to TRBJ2-2; TRBD1 matches at 8 bases. CDR3 length: 14 residues. The germline V gene encodes CDR1 GTSNPN and CDR2 SVGIG (reference sequence). J lost 6 bases, V lost 3 bases, and 6 bases had no gene match. The CDR3: CAWSAGGASGELFF. In nucleotides, the CDR3 is TGTGCCTGGAGCGCAGGGGGCGCTTCCGGGGAGCTGTTTTTT. The variable domain in full, with the rest retrieved from reference TRBV30 and TRBJ2-2, is SQTIHQWPATLVQPVGSPLSLECTVEGTSNPNLYWYRQAAGRGLQLLFYSVGIGQISSEVPQNLSASRPQDRQFILSSKKLLLSDSGFYLCAWSAGGASGELFFGEGSRLTVL.

The sample holds a few counts of this clonotype. This chain uses TRBV27 with TRBJ2-7, with 8 bases that match TRBD1. Germline V gives CDR1 MNHEY, CDR2 SMNVEV (reference sequence). The CDR3 has 16 residues. The V gene end was trimmed by 6 bases and the J gene end by 2 bases; junction bases not matched to a gene: 12. The DNA of the CDR3 is TGTGCCAGCAGCCCACACCGGGACAGGAGTCCCTACGAGCAGTACTTC. It yields the protein CASSPHRDRSPYEQYF.

This chain connects TRBV19 to TRBJ1-1; unclear D gene. This CDR3 is 14 amino acids long. Trimming pared 3 bases from V and 6 bases from J, leaving 14 bases between. Germline CDR1 and CDR2: LNHDA and SQIVND (reference sequence). The CDR3 DNA is TGTGCCAGTAGTATTGATATGCTGGCCGCTGAAGCTTTCTTT. Translation: CASSIDMLAAEAFF.

For this clonotype: Sequence at one end of the junction differs from germline and may be a read error. V usage is TRBV28 and J usage is TRBJ2-7; tentatively, D is TRBD1 or TRBD2 (5 bases each). The CDR3 covers 14 residues. Germline values: CDR1 MDHEN, CDR2 SYDVKM. CDR3 loop: CASIPRGRTYEQYF. CDR3 in DNA: TGTGCCAGCATACCCCGGGGCAGGACCTACGAACAGTACTTC.

This clonotype was observed at least ten times. V is TRBV20-1 and J is TRBJ1-1; D is unclear. The germline V and J ends were trimmed by 0 bases and 3 bases, with 14 bases remaining between them. Germline assignment: CDR1 DFQATT and CDR2 SNEGSKA (reference sequence). The CDR3 spans 15 residues. CDR3: CSARDFRKLDTEAFF. In nucleotides, the CDR3 is TGCAGTGCTAGAGATTTTCGCAAACTCGACACTGAAGCTTTCTTT.

In regard to this clonotype: One end of the junction varies from germline; a read error may be responsible. The chain is built from TRBV7-6 and TRBJ1-1, with D unclear. From germline, CDR1 is SGHVS and CDR2 FNYEAQ. There are 14 residues in the CDR3. CDR3 sequence (DNA): TGTGCCAGCAGCCCCACTACAGTAAACGCTGAAGCTCTCTTT. It translates to CASSPTTVNAEALF. The variable domain in full, with the rest retrieved from reference TRBV7-6 and TRBJ1-1, is GAGVSQSPRYKVTKRGQDVALRCDPISGHVSLYWYRQALGQGPEFLTYFNYEAQQDKSGLPNDRFSAERPEGSISTLTIQRTEQRDSAMYRCASSPTTVNAEALFGQGTRLTVV.

Ten or more counts support this clonotype. J is TRBJ2-3 and V is TRBV3-1; weak D call: TRBD2 (6 bases). From germline, CDR1 is LGHDT and CDR2 YNNKEL (reference sequence). V was clipped by 1 base and J by 6 bases, with 11 bases between them. CDR3 length equals 14 residues. The CDR3 DNA follows: TGTGCCAGCAGCCAAGGGGGGACTCGGGATACGCAGTATTTT. Protein sequence: CASSQGGTRDTQYF.

The genes are TRBV15 and TRBJ2-5; tentative D call: TRBD2 (5 bases). The germline V and J ends were trimmed by 0 bases and 10 bases, with 6 bases remaining between them. The CDR3 spans 11 residues. Per the germline V gene, CDR1 is LNHNV and CDR2 is YYDKDF (reference sequence). The CDR3 DNA is TGTGCCACCAGCAGAGAAGCGGTCCAGTACTTC. The encoded protein is CATSREAVQYF.